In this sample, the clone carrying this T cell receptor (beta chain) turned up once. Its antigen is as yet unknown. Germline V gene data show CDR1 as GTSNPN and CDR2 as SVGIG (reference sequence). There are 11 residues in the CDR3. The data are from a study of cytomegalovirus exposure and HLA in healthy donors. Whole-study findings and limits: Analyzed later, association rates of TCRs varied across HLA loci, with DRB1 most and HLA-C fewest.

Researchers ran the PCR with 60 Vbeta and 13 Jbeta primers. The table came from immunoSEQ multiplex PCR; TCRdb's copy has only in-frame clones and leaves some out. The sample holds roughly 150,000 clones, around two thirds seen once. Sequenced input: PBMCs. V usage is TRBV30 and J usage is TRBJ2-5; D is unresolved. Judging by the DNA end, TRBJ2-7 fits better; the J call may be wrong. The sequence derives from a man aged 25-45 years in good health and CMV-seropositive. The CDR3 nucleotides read TGTGCCTGGAGGGCCCACTACGAGCAGTACTTC. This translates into CAWRAHYEQYF.